This TCR beta chain stems from a study of beta chain features in type 1 diabetes. Study-level findings and limits: Patients' naive, central memory and regulatory TCRB repertoires appeared more alike than those of healthy donors. In every one of the four CD4+ subsets, TCRB CDR3s were moderately but significantly shorter in Type 1 diabetes patients.

Expressed TCRB transcripts were sequenced because the entire RNA isolate underwent reverse transcription. The table came from immunoSEQ multiplex PCR; TCRdb's copy has only in-frame clones and leaves some out. The sample lists more than 120,000 clones; about 10% were seen once. Trimming at V came to 5 bases and at J to 7 bases, leaving 8 bases not matched to a gene. The CDR3 is 14 amino acids. The germline CDR1 and CDR2 sequences are LGHNA and YSLEER. This clone came up a few times. What it binds is not known. The sequencing sample was made of naive CD4+ T cells from blood. This sequence originates from a young man in good health. This chain links TRBV4-3 with TRBJ2-1; 7 bases align to TRBD1. The CDR3 DNA reads TGCGCCAGCAGCACCCGACAGGGTTTAAATGAGCAGTTCTTC. Residues: CASSTRQGLNEQFF.